These 3 T cell receptor beta chains share one sample of origin, sequenced in a study of shared clonotypes between healthy human individuals. The data were produced by immunoSEQ multiplex PCR, yet TCRdb's version contains in-frame clones alone and is incomplete. The repertoire includes about 95,000 clones, around two thirds of them detected once, and about 48% sits in the top ten. Sequenced input: memory CD8+ T cells sorted from blood. Subset denoted: CD45RO+ cells pooled with CCR7-negative TemRA cells. The receptors stem from a man under 40 in good health.

The gene calls are TRBV9 and TRBJ1-1; the D gene is possibly TRBD1 (6 bases). The ends were cut back, 3 bases at V and 0 bases at J, with 18 bases in the middle. The CDR3 has 17 residues. Germline CDR1 reads SGDLS; CDR2 reads YYNGEE. CDR3 region: CASSDRRGSTVNTEAFF. The CDR3 DNA is TGTGCCAGCAGCGACCGGAGGGGGTCTACGGTGAACACTGAAGCTTTCTTT.

This clone occurred a few times. The gene calls are TRBV25-1 and TRBJ2-3; 8 bases agree with TRBD1. Unmatched junction bases numbered 13, after V lost 6 bases and J lost 2 bases. Germline V gene data show CDR1 as MGHDK and CDR2 as SYGVNS. The CDR3 consists of 17 residues. This CDR3 is CASSPTRGQATTDTQYF. CDR3 bases: TGTGCCAGCAGCCCGACCCGGGGACAGGCAACCACAGATACGCAGTATTTT.

The chain links TRBV11-2 to TRBJ2-5, with TRBD2 matching 15 bases. This CDR3 spans 15 amino acids. The ends lost 6 bases at V and 4 bases at J; junction bases unmatched: 3. Germline V gene data show CDR1 as SGHAT and CDR2 as FQNNGV. CDR3 coding DNA: TGTGCCAGCAGGGGACTAGCGGGAGGAGTAGAGACCCAGTACTTC. It yields the protein CASRGLAGGVETQYF.